These 7 T cell receptor beta chains came from one sample sequenced in a study of T cells in localized non-small cell lung cancer. Produced via immunoSEQ multiplex PCR; TCRdb's table is partial and in-frame only. The table shows over 55,000 clones, with roughly 90% occurring only once. The input for sequencing was peripheral blood, taken before any cancer treatment. These receptors originate from a woman aged 35 to 69 with stage I lung adenocarcinoma.

This clone was counted once. The chain links TRBV11-2 to TRBJ2-1, with 10 positions matching TRBD2. The CDR3 length is 15 residues. J lost 3 bases, V lost 5 bases, and 4 bases had no gene match. Germline V gene sequence: CDR1 SGHAT, CDR2 FQNNGV. The CDR3 reads CASSLGLAVYNEQFF. The CDR3 nucleotides read TGTGCCAGCAGCCTAGGACTAGCGGTCTACAATGAGCAGTTCTTC.

The chain has TRBV11-3 and TRBJ2-7; 7 bases map to TRBD1. V trimming: 6 bases; J trimming: 1 base; junction bases outside the gene matches: 3. This CDR3 comprises 13 residues. CDR1 is SGHNT and CDR2 is YENEEA in the germline V gene. As DNA, the CDR3 is TGTGCCAGCAGTTACAGGGGTTCCTACGAGCAGTACTTC. Protein product: CASSYRGSYEQYF.

The CDR3 DNA is TGTGCCAGCAGTTACTCAGGGGACTATGGCTACACCTTC. Amino acid sequence: CASSYSGDYGYTF. The gene calls are TRBV6-6 and TRBJ1-2; the D gene is possibly TRBD1 (5 bases). CDR3 length: 13 residues. Per germline, CDR1 MNHNY and CDR2 SVGAGI (reference sequence). The V end lost 0 bases, the J end lost 3 bases, and 5 bases lay between the germline ends.

In nucleotides, the CDR3 is TGTGCCAGTAGTATCACTACTGCCGGGGCCAACGTCCTGACTTTC. This encodes CASSITTAGANVLTF. The gene calls are TRBV19 and TRBJ2-6; D unclear. The CDR3 covers 15 residues. CDR1 and CDR2 (germline): LNHDA, SQIVND (reference sequence). Deletions cut 3 bases from V and 4 bases from J, with 10 bases between.

The chain links TRBV27 to TRBJ2-7; 7 bases are shared with TRBD1. Germline CDR1 reads MNHEY; CDR2 reads SMNVEV (reference sequence). The ends lost 2 bases at V and 7 bases at J; junction bases unmatched: 8. The CDR3 runs to 14 residues. CDR3: CASSLTGARLEQYF. In DNA, the CDR3 is TGTGCCAGCAGTTTAACAGGGGCCAGGCTTGAGCAGTACTTC.

The chain recombines TRBV29-1 with TRBJ1-1, with TRBD1 identical over 7 bases. The CDR3 sequence is 15 residues long. J gave up 0 bases and V 3 bases, and 7 bases lay outside the gene matches. CDR1 and CDR2 (germline): SQVTM, ANQGSEA. The DNA of the CDR3 is TGCAGCGTTGACGGGGCAGGGGGGGTGAACACTGAAGCTTTCTTT. Encoded protein: CSVDGAGGVNTEAFF.

J is TRBJ2-2 and V is TRBV18; D may be TRBD1 (6 bases). Germline CDR1 and CDR2: KGHSH and LQKENI. The CDR3 has 15 amino acids. The ends were cut back, 2 bases at V and 2 bases at J, with 9 bases in the middle. The CDR3 nucleotides read TGTGCCAGCTCACCAGGCAGGGGCAACACCGGGGAGCTGTTTTTT. The encoded protein is CASSPGRGNTGELFF.